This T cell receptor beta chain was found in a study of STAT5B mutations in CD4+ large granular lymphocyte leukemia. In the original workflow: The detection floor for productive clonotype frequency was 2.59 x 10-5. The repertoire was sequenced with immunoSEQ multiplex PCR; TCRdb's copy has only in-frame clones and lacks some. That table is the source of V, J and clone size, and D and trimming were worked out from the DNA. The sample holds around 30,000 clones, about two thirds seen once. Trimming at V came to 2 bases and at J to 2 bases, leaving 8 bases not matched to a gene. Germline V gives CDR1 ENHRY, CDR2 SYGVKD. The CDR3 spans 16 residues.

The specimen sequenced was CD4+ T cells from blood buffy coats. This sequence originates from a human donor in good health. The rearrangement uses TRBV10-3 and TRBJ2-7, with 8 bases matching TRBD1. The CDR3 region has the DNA TGTGCCATCAGTGAGCCTGGGACAGGAAGTACCTACGAGCAGTACTTC. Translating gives CAISEPGTGSTYEQYF.